This T cell receptor beta chain is drawn from a study of cytomegalovirus exposure and HLA in healthy donors. Study conclusions and caveats: While the bulk of TCR sequences proved rare, some public TCRs turned up in many donors. Looking again later, the authors saw that most CMV-associated TCR beta chains seemed HLA-restricted.

Though probably carrying unrecorded immune exposures, donors were nominally healthy at sampling. Vbeta (60) and Jbeta (13) primers were used in the PCR. Clones were sequenced by immunoSEQ multiplex PCR, and TCRdb holds only the in-frame ones, with some missing. Here the sample table reports 55,000 to 70,000 clones. A word on this clone: No antigen is known for it.

V lost 2 bases to trimming and J lost 3 bases, with 8 bases between them. Germline assignment: CDR1 MDHEN and CDR2 SYDVKM. This CDR3 spans 13 amino acids. The source material was PBMCs. This chain uses TRBV28 with TRBJ2-7; D unresolved. This receptor was taken from a female donor in good health and CMV-seropositive. CDR3 protein: CASSLNPLYEQYF. The CDR3 DNA follows: TGTGCCAGCAGTTTAAATCCCCTCTACGAGCAGTACTTC.